This T cell receptor beta chain appears in the sequencing data of a study of blood T cell repertoires in COVID-19. In the study overall: The study drew acute and convalescent COVID-19 samples from the United States, Italy and Spain.

CDR1 MNHEY and CDR2 SVGAGI come from the germline V gene. V dropped 4 bases and J dropped 5 bases, with 14 bases sitting between them. The CDR3 is made up of 14 amino acids. As originally analysed: Reference gene primer amplification yielded estimated nucleated cell counts. Assay: immunoSEQ multiplex PCR; the TCRdb copy retains only in-frame clones and omits some. For V, J and clone size, that table is used; D and trimming come from the DNA. The sample consists of roughly 200,000 clones, about 84% of them appearing once. This sequence joins TRBV6-5 and TRBJ2-5; unclear D gene. Sequences were obtained from peripheral blood. The TCR was taken from a person in their 70s with COVID-19, enrolled during active disease. CDR3 bases: TGTGCCAGCAGTTTATTCTCCGGTGCGGAGACCCAGTACTTC. Translating gives CASSLFSGAETQYF.